Listed here are 26 T cell receptor beta chains from one sample, sequenced in a study of spatial heterogeneity in lung cancer (dated by TCRdb to between 2019 and 2020). Explained via the paper, the time point label denotes: blood at routine non-recurrence follow-up after resection. TCR sequencing used whole RNA extracted from tumor and nontumor lung tissue, or from cryopreserved PBMC samples, without cell sorting. Receptor libraries were prepared by 5' RACE. TCRdb lists the instrument as NextSeq 500. The public reads were reprocessed in TCRdb via fastp at Q25 and MiXCR, keeping in-frame beta chains. Identical CDR3 proteins give one entry, which carries the most common genes and DNA. In all, the sample holds around 27,000 distinct CDR3 sequences, and roughly 6% of those were seen once. The ten largest clones represent 20% to 25% of the sample. The sequences come from PBMCs, collected at follow-up. The receptors were sampled from a male donor with early-stage non-small cell lung cancer.

This clonotype occurred many times. V usage is TRBV12-3 or TRBV12-4 and J usage is TRBJ1-5; possibly TRBD1 for D (5 bases). The CDR3 extends over 15 amino acids. Deletions cut 6 bases from V and 3 bases from J, with 15 bases between. CDR3 sequence: CASSHSGLINQPQHF. The CDR3 nucleotides read TGTGCCAGCAGCCACTCGGGACTGATCAATCAGCCCCAGCATTTT.

This clonotype has a count of ten or more. The V and J genes are TRBV27 and TRBJ1-2; weak D call: TRBD1 (5 bases). The CDR3 runs 13 residues. V shed 6 bases and J shed 5 bases, with 13 bases lying between them. The germline V gene has CDR1 MNHEY and CDR2 SMNVEV (reference sequence). CDR3: CASSPFPGYGYTF. The CDR3 DNA sequence: TGTGCCAGCAGCCCCTTCCCAGGGTATGGCTACACCTTC.

This clonotype was seen ten or more times. J is TRBJ2-7 and V is TRBV4-3; TRBD2 is a possible D gene (6 bases). CDR3 size: 15 residues. The V gene's germline CDR1 is LGHNA and CDR2 YSLEER. Trimming pared 2 bases from V and 2 bases from J, leaving 13 bases between. In nucleotides, the CDR3 is TGCGCCAGCAGCCAATGGAGGGATTTGGCCTACGAGCAGTACTTC. Translation gives CASSQWRDLAYEQYF.

This clonotype was found many times. J is TRBJ2-7 and V is TRBV6-6; D is unclear. V dropped 6 bases and J dropped 4 bases, with 13 bases sitting between them. The CDR3 spans 13 residues. Germline CDR1 reads MNHNY; CDR2 reads SVGAGI (reference sequence). CDR3 nucleotides: TGTGCCAGCAGGGGGTCGGCCCCTTACGAGCAGTACGTC. This gives the protein CASRGSAPYEQYV.

This clonotype was observed at least ten times. The V gene is TRBV7-8, the J gene TRBJ2-3; TRBD2 matches at 10 bases. The ends lost 4 bases at V and 2 bases at J; junction bases unmatched: 6. CDR1 and CDR2 from the germline V gene are SGHVS and FQNEAQ. This CDR3 is built from 16 residues. CDR3 DNA: TGTGCCAGCAGCTCCGTAGCGGGGGGAAACACAGATACGCAGTATTTT. Translation gives CASSSVAGGNTDTQYF.

This clonotype was picked up many times. The V and J genes are TRBV10-3 and TRBJ2-3; TRBD1 or TRBD2 may be the D gene (6 bases each). The germline V and J ends were trimmed by 2 bases and 6 bases, with 12 bases remaining between them. Germline-derived CDR1 and CDR2 are ENHRY and SYGVKD. This CDR3 has 14 amino acids. The CDR3 sequence is CAISEGGGVDTQYF. CDR3 in DNA: TGTGCCATCAGTGAGGGGGGCGGGGTTGATACGCAGTATTTT.

This clonotype was observed at least ten times. This chain uses TRBV5-1 with TRBJ2-5; TRBD2 aligns across 12 bases. Trimming at V came to 4 bases and at J to 4 bases, leaving 8 bases not matched to a gene. Germline V gene sequence: CDR1 SGHRS, CDR2 YFSETQ. CDR3 size: 16 residues. CDR3 protein: CASSAGLAGPSETQYF. The CDR3 coding sequence is TGCGCCAGCAGCGCTGGACTAGCGGGACCATCAGAGACCCAGTACTTC.

This clonotype came up many times. This rearrangement joins TRBV5-1 to TRBJ2-3; TRBD2 matches at 14 bases. The germline CDR1 and CDR2 sequences are SGHRS and YFSETQ. This CDR3 comprises 17 residues. V lost 4 bases to trimming and J lost 1 base; unmatched junction nucleotides: 5. The CDR3 DNA reads TGCGCCAGCAGCGGGGGACTAGCGGGAGCCCGCACAGATACGCAGTATTTT. Translating gives CASSGGLAGARTDTQYF.

This chain joins TRBV20-1 and TRBJ2-2, with TRBD2 matching over 7 bases. V trimming: 2 bases; J trimming: 6 bases; junction bases outside the gene matches: 3. Germline V gene data show CDR1 as DFQATT and CDR2 as SNEGSKA (reference sequence). This CDR3 contains 13 residues. The CDR3 DNA reads as TGCAGTGCTAGATTCGCGGGGGCCGGGGAGCTGTTTTTT. Translation gives CSARFAGAGELFF.

The table lists this clonotype with many counts. The chain recombines TRBV5-5 with TRBJ2-6; D possibly corresponds to TRBD2 (6 bases). Deletions cut 7 bases from V and 0 bases from J, with 14 bases between. The CDR3 contains 16 residues. CDR1 is SGHKS, CDR2 YYEKEE, per germline (reference sequence). The CDR3 here is CASGGSGPSGANVLTF. CDR3 coding DNA: TGTGCCAGCGGGGGGAGCGGCCCCTCTGGGGCCAACGTCCTGACTTTC.

In DNA form, the CDR3 reads TGTGCCAGCAGTTTGGCCGGGACGGCTTCCTACGAGCAGTACTTC. This translates into CASSLAGTASYEQYF. The chain is built from TRBV12-3 or TRBV12-4 and TRBJ2-7; tentatively, D is TRBD1 or TRBD2 (5 bases each). V lost 3 bases and J 1 base, leaving 13 bases between the germline ends. The CDR3 runs 15 residues.

This clonotype was found many times. The genes are TRBV7-2 and TRBJ2-5, with 10 bases that match TRBD1. There are 14 residues in the CDR3. Trimming at V came to 5 bases and at J to 5 bases, leaving 5 bases not matched to a gene. Germline CDR1 is SGHTA and CDR2 is FQGNSA. In DNA form, the CDR3 reads TGTGCCAGCAGCACGTGGGACAGGGGTGAGACCCAGTACTTC. Translating gives CASSTWDRGETQYF.

The table lists this clonotype with many counts. The chain has TRBV20-1 and TRBJ1-5; D is unresolved. V was clipped by 6 bases and J by 0 bases, with 9 bases between them. CDR3 length: 13 residues. Per the germline V gene, CDR1 is DFQATT and CDR2 is SNEGSKA (reference sequence). CDR3 in amino acids: CSASTDSNQPQHF. Written as DNA, the CDR3 is TGCAGTGCCAGTACAGATAGCAATCAGCCCCAGCATTTT.

This clonotype was seen repeatedly, ten times or more. The chain is built from TRBV4-3 and TRBJ1-1; D remains unclear. V shed 0 bases and J shed 0 bases, with 11 bases lying between them. CDR3 size: 16 residues. Germline CDR1 reads LGHNA; CDR2 reads YSLEER. CDR3 nucleotide sequence: TGCGCCAGCAGCCAAGAGGTTCCACGGCTGAACACTGAAGCTTTCTTT. Amino acids: CASSQEVPRLNTEAFF.

This clonotype was detected ten times or more. The gene calls are TRBV7-9 and TRBJ1-1, with D hard to call. The CDR3 has 13 amino acids. CDR1 is SEHNR and CDR2 is FQNEAQ in the germline V gene (reference sequence). V lost 4 bases, J lost 1 base, and 7 bases lay in between. CDR3 bases: TGTGCCAGCAGCTCCCCCCGGAACACTGAAGCTTTCTTT. Its translation: CASSSPRNTEAFF.

The rearrangement joins TRBV21-1 to TRBJ2-7. TRBV21-1 has pseudogene status. The CDR3 covers 13 residues. CDR3 sequence (DNA): TGTGCCAGCAGCAACCGGCCCTCCTACGAGCAGTACGTC. Amino acids: CASSNRPSYEQYV.

There are many counts of this clonotype. V and J are TRBV12-3 or TRBV12-4 and TRBJ2-5; a weak D match, TRBD2 (6 bases). This CDR3 is 15 amino acids long. Trimming stripped 3 bases from V and 2 bases from J, with 13 bases between. In DNA form, the CDR3 reads TGTGCCAGCAGTTTTCCCAGCGGGTCTCAAGAGACCCAGTACTTC. It encodes CASSFPSGSQETQYF.

This clonotype was detected a few times. J is TRBJ1-3 and V is TRBV7-8; TRBD1 aligns across 9 bases. Trimming cost V 6 bases and J 1 base; bases outside gene matches: 10. Per germline, CDR1 SGHVS and CDR2 FQNEAQ. CDR3 length: 17 residues. The CDR3, as DNA: TGTGCCAGCAGTTTTACCCGGACAGGGGAGTCTGGAAACACCATATATTTT. It encodes CASSFTRTGESGNTIYF.

Concerning this clonotype: This sequence may be a read error, since a much larger clone differs from it by one base. The chain couples TRBV7-2 to TRBJ2-2, with D uncertain. Germline V gene data show CDR1 as SGHTA and CDR2 as FQGNSA. The CDR3 is 14 amino acids. As DNA, the CDR3 is TGTGCCAGCAGCTTAGACAGATCCACCGTGGAGCTGTTTTTT. It translates to CASSLDRSTVELFF. Filled out from reference TRBV7-2 and TRBJ2-2, the complete variable domain reads GAGVSQSPSNKVTEKGKDVELRCDPISGHTALYWYRQSLGQGLEFLIYFQGNSAPDKSGLPSDRFSAERTGGSVSTLTIQRTQQEDSAVYLCASSLDRSTVELFFGEGSRLTVL.

The sample holds many counts of this clonotype. The V gene is TRBV2, the J gene TRBJ2-3; no clear D. CDR3 length: 13 amino acids. Germline V CDR1 and CDR2: SNHLY, FYNNEI. V lost 10 bases to trimming and J lost 0 bases, with 11 bases between them. CDR3 nucleotide sequence: TGTGCCACCACAGAATCTAGCACAGATACGCAGTATTTT. It is translated as CATTESSTDTQYF.

This clonotype was counted at least ten times. The chain links TRBV5-1 to TRBJ2-7; weak D call: TRBD1 (6 bases). Germline CDR1 SGHRS, CDR2 YFSETQ. With 0 bases removed from V and 3 bases from J, the gap between germline ends came to 10 bases. The CDR3 spans 14 residues. DNA for the CDR3: TGCGCCAGCAGCTTGGGGGGGCAGTACTACGAGCAGTACGTC. Protein sequence: CASSLGGQYYEQYV.

This clonotype was seen many times. The chain joins TRBV29-1 to TRBJ2-3; TRBD2 agrees at 8 bases. V was pared by 0 bases and J by 6 bases, with 8 bases of the junction left unmatched. The CDR3 loop spans 15 amino acids. Germline CDR1 reads SQVTM; CDR2 reads ANQGSEA. The CDR3 sequence: CSVEDEPGGQDTQYF. The CDR3 coding sequence is TGCAGCGTTGAAGATGAACCGGGGGGGCAGGATACGCAGTATTTT.

Relative to its sample, this clonotype is medium-sized. The chain uses TRBV5-4 and TRBJ2-7; 9 bases fit TRBD2. The junction had 9 bases not matched to a gene; V was cut back by 0 bases and J by 5 bases. The CDR3 has 16 residues. CDR1 is SGHNT, CDR2 YYREEE, per germline (reference sequence). The CDR3 DNA reads as TGTGCCAGCAGCTTGGGTCCAGCGGGGGGATTTAACGAGCAGTACTTC. Translated: CASSLGPAGGFNEQYF.

This clonotype came up many times. The chain employs TRBV7-9 and TRBJ2-3, with a tentative D call TRBD1 (7 bases). Germline V gene data show CDR1 as SEHNR and CDR2 as FQNEAQ (reference sequence). The V and J ends lost 4 bases and 5 bases respectively, with 22 bases between them. CDR3 length equals 17 residues. The CDR3 loop is CASSSLKGAGNKDTQYF. CDR3 DNA sequence: TGTGCCAGCAGCTCCCTCAAGGGGGCGGGAAATAAAGATACGCAGTATTTT. Filled out from reference TRBV7-9 and TRBJ2-3, the complete variable domain reads DTGVSQNPRHKITKRGQNVTFRCDPISEHNRLYWYRQTLGQGPEFLTYFQNEAQLEKSRLLSDRFSAERPKGSFSTLEIQRTEQGDSAMYLCASSSLKGAGNKDTQYFGPGTRLTVL.

This clonotype has a count of ten or more. V and J are TRBV5-1 and TRBJ1-1; D not resolved. The CDR3 spans 14 residues. V lost 2 bases and J lost 5, with 13 bases in between. The germline CDR1 and CDR2 sequences are SGHRS and YFSETQ. The CDR3 nucleotides read TGCGCCAGCAGCTTTTCGGGATTTAGGACTGAAGCTTTCTTT. Amino acid sequence: CASSFSGFRTEAFF.

The table lists this clonotype with a few counts. CDR3 sequence reads: CASSERTDTEAFF. CDR3 coding DNA: TGTGCCAGCTCGGAACGGACAGACACTGAAGCTTTCTTT. The gene calls are TRBV18 and TRBJ1-1; a possible D gene is TRBD1 (6 bases). There are 13 residues in the CDR3. Germline CDR1 and CDR2: KGHSH and LQKENI. Trimming shortened V by 6 bases and J by 3 bases, and 11 bases separated the two germline ends. The complete variable domain, with remaining parts taken from reference TRBV18 and TRBJ1-1, reads NAGVMQNPRHLVRRRGQEARLRCSPMKGHSHVYWYRQLPEEGLKFMVYLQKENIIDESGMPKERFSAEFPKEGPSILRIQQVVRGDSAAYFCASSERTDTEAFFGQGTRLTVV.